The rows below give T cell receptor beta chains drawn from one sample of a study of early T cells in non-severe SARS-CoV-2 infection. TCRdb reanalysed the 5' RACE reads using MiXCR and keeps one entry per CDR3 protein. The repertoire consists of under 35,000 distinct CDR3 sequences, with roughly 7.2% occurring once and the leading ten covering 2.5% to 3%. Specimen: whole blood. The source of these receptors is an adult who was a healthcare worker with PCR-confirmed SARS-CoV-2 infection or an uninfected control (not recorded which). CDR3s include the opening cysteine and the closing phenylalanine or tryptophan. The D gene is left open where the match is weak. The size field is filled for only some rows; it gives once, few, many or a size class.

d_call	v_call	j_call	clone_size	cdr3_nt	cdr3_aa
TRBD1	TRBV20-1	TRBJ2-7	many	TGCAGTGCTGCACGGGACAGCTCCTACGAGCAGTACTTC	CSAARDSSYEQYF
TRBD1	TRBV7-2	TRBJ2-3	many	TGTGCCAGCTGGGACAGGGCGACTAACACAGATACGCAGTATTTT	CASWDRATNTDTQYF
.	TRBV29-1	TRBJ2-2	many	TGCAGCGTTCAACAGACTAAAAAAAACACCGGGGAGCTGTTTTTT	CSVQQTKKNTGELFF
TRBD1	TRBV27	TRBJ2-7	many	TGTGCCAGCAGTTTAAGTAAACTACCGGGACAGGGACGCTACGAGCAGTACTTC	CASSLSKLPGQGRYEQYF
TRBD1	TRBV7-9	TRBJ1-4	.	TGTGCCAGCAGCCGGGCGACAGGGGGGAATGAAAAACTGTTTTTT	CASSRATGGNEKLFF
TRBD1	TRBV18	TRBJ2-6	few	TGTGCCAGCTCAAAACAGGGGAACGGGGCCAACGTCCTGACTTTC	CASSKQGNGANVLTF
.	TRBV7-9	TRBJ2-1	many	TGTGCCAGCAGCTTAAGGGTTACCGATGAGCAGTTCTTC	CASSLRVTDEQFF
.	TRBV11-2	TRBJ2-7	many	TGTGCCAGCAGCTTGGAGCACAGGGTGGGCGAGCAGTACTTC	CASSLEHRVGEQYF
.	TRBV7-9	TRBJ2-1	many	TGTGCCAGCACCGCTGGGGTGGGGGACAATGAGCAGTTCTTC	CASTAGVGDNEQFF
TRBD2	TRBV28	TRBJ2-5	many	TGTGCCAGCAGTTTAAATTCGGGACTAGCGGGAAAAGAGACCCAGTACTTC	CASSLNSGLAGKETQYF
TRBD2	TRBV7-9	TRBJ2-2	many	TGTGCCAGCAGCCGGCGGACTAGCGGGAGTCCAACGAACACCGGGGAGCTGTTTTTT	CASSRRTSGSPTNTGELFF
.	TRBV7-9	TRBJ1-2	many	TGTGCCAGCAGCTTCGACCGGAATGGCTATGGCTACACCTTC	CASSFDRNGYGYTF
TRBD1	TRBV27	TRBJ1-1	many	TGTGCCAGCAGAATCGCAGGGGGCGCAGGTGCGGAAGCTTTCTTT	CASRIAGGAGAEAFF
.	TRBV14	TRBJ1-4	many	TGTGCCAGCAGCCAATTAAGGCTGTCCGACCCCCTGGGAAAACTGTTTTTT	CASSQLRLSDPLGKLFF
.	TRBV6-2/TRBV6-3	TRBJ2-5	.	TGTGCCAGCAGTTGGTCGGAGACCCAGTACTTC	CASSWSETQYF
TRBD2	TRBV12-3/TRBV12-4	TRBJ2-7	.	TGTGCCAGCAGTTTCGGCCGGGGGGGGCGCCCCTACGAGCAGTACTTC	CASSFGRGGRPYEQYF
.	TRBV20-1	TRBJ1-4	.	TGCAGTGCTAACCTCTCCGGAGGTGAAAAACTGTTTTTT	CSANLSGGEKLFF
TRBD1	TRBV20-1	TRBJ1-1	many	TGCAGTGCTAGAGATCCCCGACAGGGAAACACTGAAGCTTTCTTT	CSARDPRQGNTEAFF
TRBD1	TRBV12-3/TRBV12-4	TRBJ1-5	many	TGTGCCAGCAGCCTCCAGGGGGGGGTCAATCAGCCCCAGCATTTT	CASSLQGGVNQPQHF
.	TRBV15	TRBJ2-6	many	TGTGCCACCAGCACCACATTCGGTCCCTCTGGGGCCAACGTCCTGACTTTC	CATSTTFGPSGANVLTF
TRBD2	TRBV18	TRBJ2-1	many	TGTGCCAGCCTCAAGGGGAGGGCCTCAAATGAGCAGTTCTTC	CASLKGRASNEQFF
.	TRBV11-3	TRBJ2-7	many	TGTGCCAGCAGCTTAGACACCGCCTACGAGCAGTACTTC	CASSLDTAYEQYF